Detailed here is one TCR beta chain. The sample belongs to a study of shared T cell receptors in the human thymus. TCRdb keeps only in-frame clones here, not all; method: immunoSEQ multiplex PCR. Among 500,000 to 750,000 clones listed, more than 75% were seen once. This CDR3 has 17 amino acids. Germline V gives CDR1 SGHTA, CDR2 FQGNSA. The junction had 11 bases not matched to a gene; V was cut back by 2 bases and J by 4 bases. The data were also submitted as part of a second study, on human thymus T cells.

Sequenced sample: thymocytes. The chain carries TRBV7-2 and TRBJ2-3; TRBD2 matches 8 bases. This clonotype originated in a boy under two years old with a congenital heart defect. In DNA form, the CDR3 reads TGTGCCAGCAGCTTACTCCCTTCGGGAGGGCGGTCAGATACGCAGTATTTT. This gives the protein CASSLLPSGGRSDTQYF.